This TCR beta chain derives from a study of vaccination and CD4 T cells after COVID-19 (dated by TCRdb to 2022 to 2024). Regarding the research as a whole: Every convalescent patient had a positive nasal swab PCR test for SARS-CoV-2, with mild disease in nine patients and severe disease in one. Six males and four females were included in the convalescent cohort, with two Hispanic individuals, seven Caucasians, two Asians and one multiracial person represented. Participants got two doses of the Pfizer-BioNTech BNT162b2 vaccine (n=8) or two doses of the Moderna mRNA-1273 vaccine (n=2). Post-COVID blood samples were collected from convalescent patients a median of roughly 100 days after diagnosis, with a range of roughly 35 to 180 days. The time from the second vaccine dose to post-vaccine blood sampling had a median of roughly 72 days and ranged from roughly 12 to 241 days. For stimulating the cultures, overlapping spike peptide pools were used, derived from SARS-CoV-2 as well as from the common cold coronaviruses HCoV-NL63, HCoV-OC43 and HCoV-229E. Control cultures used a CEFX viral epitope pool as positive control, an HIV-1 Nef peptide pool as negative control, or no peptide. In 10 COVID-19 convalescent patients and 4 infection-naive healthy vaccine recipients, researchers compared the spike-specific CD4+ TCR repertoire from before mRNA vaccination with the repertoire from after. The study at large found these results: In convalescent patients, nearly all vaccine-specific clones (304 of 307) were found to be mono-reactive for SARS-CoV-2 spike rather than cross-reactive with common cold coronaviruses. In convalescent patients, a median approximately 86% of post-vaccine SARS-CoV-2-reactive clones were detected only after vaccination, and vaccine-specific priming was suggested by this finding. The median number of SARS-CoV-2-reactive clonotypes rose from 20 to 25 after infection to 38 after vaccination, but the change was not significant. The study included relatively few convalescent patients and did not analyze early timepoints after natural infection.

The library came from PCR. DNA from cultured CD4+ T cells underwent TCR sequencing with the Oncomine TCR Beta short-read assay at the Johns Hopkins FTIC core. The QIAamp micro DNA kit was used to extract genomic DNA from the cultured CD4+ T cells. Oncomine TCR Beta libraries from cultured CD4+ T cells were pooled with unique dual indexes and sequenced on an Illumina iSeq 100. In the authors' own workflow: Non-productive sequences were filtered out, and CDR3s that did not start with C, did not end with F or W, or were shorter than 7 amino acids were discarded. The MANAFEST web application identified antigen-specific clonotypes by comparing peptide-stimulated wells against reference wells and other culture wells. Positive clones required FDR below 0.05, an odds ratio above 5, and productive frequency above 0.1% in at least two of three replicate wells. Cross-reactive clonotypes were defined as significantly expanded in both SARS-CoV-2 spike wells and at least one common cold coronavirus spike condition. Similarity between CDR3 sequences was evaluated in R version 3.6.1 using Levenshtein distances (stringdist) and unrooted phylogenetic trees (ape). Using fastp at Q25 and MiXCR, TCRdb reprocessed the public reads and kept productive beta chains. All rows with the same CDR3 protein become a single entry with the most common DNA and genes. The V and J calls reflect TCRdb's pipeline rather than the authors' work. The sample table records about 17,000 distinct CDR3 sequences; 25% to 40% of these occur just once. Under 15% of the sample is in the top ten clones.

The germline V gene (reference sequence) provides CDR1 LNHDA and CDR2 SQIVND. The CDR3, from cysteine to phenylalanine, totals 16 residues. Only the CDR3 part of the read is kept: 48 bases, read in frame from the first base. V is cut by 3 bases and J by 1 base, and the space between the germline ends is 14 bases. What the treatment or condition label conveys for this sample: approximately nine-day PBMC culture with coronavirus spike peptide pools or control peptides (ViraFEST assay). The ViraFEST assay was used in the study, in which antigen-specific T cells were expanded with peptide pools and expanded clonotypes were subsequently identified by TCR sequencing. The convalescent patients' positive SARS-CoV-2 PCR tests were from March to December 2020, which was before the Alpha, Beta and Delta variants emerged in the United States. Each well held roughly 2 million PBMCs cultured in IMDM containing approximately 5.3% human AB serum and approximately 10 IU/ml IL-2, with around 9.7 ug/ml peptide pools added. Half of the culture medium was replaced with fresh IL-2-containing medium on days 3 and 7. Once the cells had been in culture for about 10 days, the EasySep CD4+ T cell isolation kit was used to isolate CD4+ T cells by negative selection. PBMCs were separated from whole blood using Ficoll-Paque Plus gradient centrifugation and then either used fresh or cryopreserved at -140C. In general, triplicate wells were set up for every culture condition.

This clonotype was observed a few times. The antigen it binds to is not known. Base quality data are lacking; no much larger clone is found one base away. Recombination joined TRBV19 with TRBJ2-3, with no confident D gene call. Sequenced sample: cultured CD4+ T cells from blood. The receptor's source is a human donor with COVID-19. The sequence in DNA is TGTGCCAGTAGTATCGCAGGTAAAACCGGCACAGATACGCAGTATTTT. This yields the protein CASSIAGKTGTDTQYF.